This T cell receptor (beta chain) is drawn from a study of radiotherapy plus CTLA-4 blockade in lung cancer. Looking at the study overall: With less than 40% of patients having disease control, objective responses were seen in roughly 18%. Study-wide results and caveats: Following radiotherapy plus ipilimumab, tumor-derived TCR clones expanded in the blood.

About this clone: As yet, its antigen is unknown.

Profiling relied on immunoSEQ multiplex PCR, and the TCRdb table lists in-frame clones only, not all of them. The table shows around 44,000 clones, with 86% occurring only once. The TCR was taken from a human donor with non-small cell lung cancer that progressed on radiotherapy plus ipilimumab. Some clones in this sample may be carry-over from other donors' samples. The sequencing used peripheral blood, collected from a patient treated with radiotherapy plus ipilimumab.

CDR3 nucleotide sequence: TGCGCCAGCAGTCAATCAGCGGGGGACTATGGCTACACCTTC. Its translation is CASSQSAGDYGYTF. The chain recombines TRBV23-1 with TRBJ1-2; D perhaps matches TRBD1 (5 bases). TRBV23-1 is an ORF, with its function uncertain. The V and J ends lost 0 bases and 3 bases respectively, with 8 bases between them. The CDR3 consists of 14 residues.